Presented here are 28 T cell receptor beta chains from one specimen sequenced in a study of T cell responses to AZD1222 COVID-19 vaccine. Assay used: immunoSEQ multiplex PCR; TCRdb lists only in-frame clones, some missing. The sample shows hundreds of thousands of clones, 93% of them seen only once. The sample here was peripheral blood, taken on day 0 of MenACWY control vaccination. Receptors originate from an adult in good health.

This clone was observed once. The chain links TRBV6-6 to TRBJ1-6, with unresolved D. The length of the CDR3 is 18 residues. V dropped 5 bases and J dropped 0 bases, with 17 bases sitting between them. CDR1 and CDR2 (germline): MNHNY, SVGAGI (reference sequence). CDR3 protein: CASSPRRPLSSYNSPLHF. In nucleotides, the CDR3 is TGTGCCAGCAGTCCCCGGCGGCCCCTAAGCTCCTATAATTCACCCCTCCACTTT.

The J gene is TRBJ2-7, the V gene TRBV6-2 or TRBV6-3; 7 nucleotides line up with TRBD2. The V segment lost 4 bases and the J segment 2 bases; nucleotides outside the gene matches: 8. Germline CDR1 reads MNHEY; CDR2 reads SVGEGT. The CDR3 is made up of 15 amino acids. CDR3 sequence reads: CASSSLGLVAYEQYF. The CDR3 DNA follows: TGTGCCAGCAGTTCCCTCGGACTAGTCGCCTACGAGCAGTACTTC.

V gene TRBV27 combines with J gene TRBJ1-5, with D perhaps TRBD1 (5 bases). This CDR3 spans 15 amino acids. CDR1 and CDR2 from the germline V gene are MNHEY and SMNVEV (reference sequence). V was shortened by 6 bases and J by 2 bases, with 14 bases between the two germline ends. CDR3 coding DNA: TGTGCCAGCAGGCCCGGGACCCCCCGCAATCAGCCCCAGCATTTT. It specifies CASRPGTPRNQPQHF.

The chain is built from TRBV3-1 (or the pseudogene TRBV3-2) and TRBJ2-7; 9 bases line up with TRBD1. This CDR3 region has 19 residues. The J segment lost 0 bases and the V segment lost 0 bases, leaving 12 bases of the junction unmatched. Looked up from germline, CDR1 is LGHDT and CDR2 is YNNKEL (reference sequence). The CDR3 loop is CASSQDSGTGSLTSYEQYF. The DNA of the CDR3 is TGTGCCAGCAGCCAAGATTCAGGGACAGGGAGTCTTACCTCCTACGAGCAGTACTTC.

CDR3 nucleotides: TGTGCCAGCAGCCCCGCAGGGGGGGAGCTGTTTTTT. Residues: CASSPAGGELFF. The chain combines TRBV7-9 with TRBJ2-2; a possible D gene is TRBD1 (5 bases). CDR1 and CDR2 (germline): SEHNR, FQNEAQ (reference sequence). This CDR3 contains 12 residues. Trimming stripped 5 bases from V and 8 bases from J, with 9 bases between.

This clone appeared once. The gene calls are TRBV7-3 and TRBJ1-1; maybe TRBD1 (5 bases). V lost 2 bases to trimming and J lost 9 bases, with 16 bases between them. In germline, CDR1 is SGHTA, CDR2 FQGTGA. The CDR3 covers 14 residues. The CDR3 coding sequence is TGTGCCAGCAGCTTAGATGGGGCTAGATCCAAAGCTTTCTTT. This translates into CASSLDGARSKAFF.

Worth noting for this clone: The same CDR3 can be traced to other DNA sequences in this sample. The genes are TRBV18 and TRBJ1-5; D is uncertain. The CDR3 runs to 13 residues. CDR1 KGHSH and CDR2 LQKENI come from the germline V gene. The ends were cut back, 3 bases at V and 1 base at J, with 4 bases in the middle. CDR3 loop: CASSPDSNQPQHF. The CDR3 DNA reads as TGTGCCAGCTCACCGGACAGCAATCAGCCCCAGCATTTT.

This rearrangement joins TRBV2 to TRBJ1-2; possible D gene TRBD1, 6 bases. CDR1 and CDR2 from the germline V gene are SNHLY and FYNNEI. Between the trimmed V and J ends, which lost 1 base and 8 bases, there was a span of 17 bases. CDR3 length: 15 amino acids. The CDR3 coding sequence is TGTGCCAGCAGTGAAGAAGGGGGACAAGGGGTCGGCTACACCTTC. This encodes CASSEEGGQGVGYTF.

The V and J genes are TRBV2 and TRBJ2-5; 9 bases line up with TRBD1. V trimming: 6 bases; J trimming: 5 bases; junction bases outside the gene matches: 7. Germline assignment: CDR1 SNHLY and CDR2 FYNNEI. This CDR3 contains 14 residues. CDR3 residues: CASRGQGIAETQYF. In nucleotides, the CDR3 is TGTGCCAGCAGGGGACAGGGTATTGCGGAGACCCAGTACTTC. The complete variable domain, with remaining parts taken from reference TRBV2 and TRBJ2-5, reads EPEVTQTPSHQVTQMGQEVILRCVPISNHLYFYWYRQILGQKVEFLVSFYNNEISEKSEIFDDQFSVERPDGSNFTLKIRSTKLEDSAMYFCASRGQGIAETQYFGPGTRLLVL.

V gene TRBV10-1 combines with J gene TRBJ1-2; 10 positions match TRBD1. The germline V gene encodes CDR1 WNHNN and CDR2 SYGVQD (reference sequence). The ends lost 8 bases at V and 13 bases at J; junction bases unmatched: 10. The CDR3 is 12 residues long. The CDR3 here is CASGPGTGELTF. The CDR3 DNA follows: TGCGCCAGCGGACCCGGGACAGGGGAACTCACCTTC.

The CDR3 sequence is CSAINGYTF. The DNA for the CDR3 is TGCAGTGCTATTAATGGCTACACCTTC. The rearrangement joins TRBV20-1 to TRBJ1-2; no definite D call. V was trimmed by 4 bases and J by 6 bases, leaving 3 bases between them. Germline V CDR1 and CDR2: DFQATT, SNEGSKA (reference sequence). The CDR3 sequence is 9 residues long.

The gene calls are TRBV6-5 and TRBJ1-5; D remains ambiguous. V was cut by 0 bases and J by 0 bases, with 6 bases left in between. The germline V gene encodes CDR1 MNHEY and CDR2 SVGAGI. The length of the CDR3 is 15 residues. CDR3 protein: CASSYSMYSNQPQHF. The DNA for the CDR3 is TGTGCCAGCAGTTACTCTATGTATAGCAATCAGCCCCAGCATTTT.

This chain joins TRBV30 and TRBJ1-2, with no clear D. Between the trimmed V and J ends, which lost 8 bases and 7 bases, there was a span of 20 bases. There are 13 residues in the CDR3. Germline V CDR1 and CDR2: GTSNPN, SVGIG (reference sequence). CDR3 in amino acids: CALKGSPLGGYTF. The CDR3 DNA sequence: TGTGCCCTAAAGGGCAGTCCCCTCGGTGGCTACACCTTC.

This chain joins TRBV6-6 and TRBJ1-1, with TRBD1 matching 9 bases. V lost 5 bases to trimming and J lost 8 bases; unmatched junction nucleotides: 6. This CDR3 is 13 amino acids long. CDR1 and CDR2 from the germline V gene are MNHNY and SVGAGI (reference sequence). The CDR3 loop is CASSTDRGNEAFF. DNA of the CDR3: TGTGCCAGCAGTACGGACAGGGGAAACGAAGCTTTCTTT.

With respect to this clone: Distinct nucleotide sequences in the sample also encode this CDR3. This chain uses TRBV3-1 (or the pseudogene TRBV3-2) with TRBJ2-7; no clear D. The CDR3 is 11 residues long. Trimming cost V 1 base and J 4 bases, with 2 bases left between them. Looked up from germline, CDR1 is LGHDT and CDR2 is YNNKEL (reference sequence). CDR3 protein: CASSQGYEQYF. CDR3 coding DNA: TGTGCCAGCAGCCAAGGGTACGAGCAGTACTTC.

This chain connects TRBV5-1 to TRBJ1-4; tentatively, D is TRBD1 (6 bases). CDR1 is SGHRS, CDR2 YFSETQ, per germline. The CDR3 spans 15 residues. With 0 bases removed from V and 4 bases from J, the gap between germline ends came to 10 bases. CDR3 residues: CASSLATGRNEKLFF. CDR3 coding DNA: TGCGCCAGCAGCTTGGCCACAGGGCGTAATGAAAAACTGTTTTTT.

This chain joins TRBV20-1 and TRBJ1-2, with 9 bases identical to TRBD1. V lost 3 bases, J lost 5 bases, and 4 bases stayed unmatched. CDR1 and CDR2 from the germline V gene are DFQATT and SNEGSKA (reference sequence). The CDR3 loop spans 13 amino acids. The CDR3 protein is CSASQDRGYGYTF. DNA for the CDR3: TGCAGTGCTAGTCAGGACAGGGGATATGGCTACACCTTC.

V and J are TRBV27 and TRBJ2-1; 8 positions match TRBD1. This CDR3 is built from 15 residues. Germline V gene lookup returns CDR1 MNHEY and CDR2 SMNVEV (reference sequence). V shed 6 bases, J shed 7 bases, and the junction held 11 bases outside the gene matches. CDR3 amino acids: CASRRDRGATNEQFF. CDR3 DNA sequence: TGTGCCAGCAGGAGAGACAGGGGCGCAACAAATGAGCAGTTCTTC.

This chain uses TRBV19 with TRBJ1-3; the D is unclear. The germline V gene encodes CDR1 LNHDA and CDR2 SQIVND (reference sequence). CDR3 length: 15 residues. V was shortened by 3 bases and J by 2 bases, with 11 bases between the two germline ends. The CDR3 here is CASSIGVGAGNTIYF. The CDR3 DNA follows: TGTGCCAGTAGTATCGGAGTCGGGGCTGGAAACACCATATATTTT. Full variable domain (outside the CDR3, taken from reference TRBV19 and TRBJ1-3): DGGITQSPKYLFRKEGQNVTLSCEQNLNHDAMYWYRQDPGQGLRLIYYSQIVNDFQKGDIAEGYSVSREKKESFPLTVTSAQKNPTAFYLCASSIGVGAGNTIYFGEGSWLTVV.

This sequence joins TRBV11-3 and TRBJ2-2, with D unresolved. V was pared by 6 bases and J by 8 bases, with 10 bases between. This CDR3 is 12 amino acids long. Germline CDR1 and CDR2: SGHNT and YENEEA. CDR3 DNA sequence: TGTGCCAGCAGTCACTTTTCAGGGGAGCTGTTTTTT. This translates into CASSHFSGELFF.

This chain joins TRBV2 and TRBJ1-2, with 11 bases matching TRBD1. Germline V CDR1 and CDR2: SNHLY, FYNNEI. The junction had 4 bases not matched to a gene; V was cut back by 6 bases and J by 7 bases. There are 13 residues in the CDR3. As DNA, the CDR3 is TGTGCCAGCAGCGGGACAGGGGGAGGTGGCTACACCTTC. This encodes CASSGTGGGGYTF.

In this sample, this clone turned up once. The rearrangement uses TRBV6-5 and TRBJ1-6; D ambiguous. The CDR3 runs 15 residues. CDR1 is MNHEY, CDR2 SVGAGI, per germline. Trimming took off 2 bases at V and 0 bases at J, with 5 bases between the two ends. CDR3 bases: TGTGCCAGCAGTTACGAGAGCTCCTATAATTCACCCCTCCACTTT. It translates to CASSYESSYNSPLHF.

The rearrangement uses TRBV27 and TRBJ2-3; D unclear. The CDR3 totals 12 residues. Trimming pared 5 bases from V and 2 bases from J, leaving 5 bases between. CDR1 and CDR2 from the germline V gene are MNHEY and SMNVEV (reference sequence). The DNA of the CDR3 is TGTGCCAGCAGTGAAAACACAGATACGCAGTATTTT. Residues: CASSENTDTQYF.

The chain combines TRBV6-1 with TRBJ1-2; D perhaps matches TRBD1 (6 bases). CDR1 is MNHNS and CDR2 is SASEGT in the germline V gene. V was cut by 1 base and J by 8 bases, with 11 bases left in between. The CDR3 covers 13 residues. The CDR3 spells CASSEGGQHGYTF. Written as DNA, the CDR3 is TGTGCCAGCAGTGAAGGAGGACAGCACGGCTACACCTTC.

A word on this clone: One end of the junction varies from germline; a read error may be responsible. The chain couples TRBV24-1 to TRBJ2-2; the match to TRBD1 covers 9 bases. Germline assignment: CDR1 KGHDR and CDR2 SFDVKD. The CDR3 covers 15 residues. This CDR3 reads CATSGLTGGTGELFF. The CDR3 nucleotides read TGTGCCACCAGTGGTTTGACAGGGGGCACCGGGGAGCTGTTTTTT.

This rearrangement joins TRBV2 to TRBJ1-5; D is uncertain. The CDR3 is 13 amino acids. The V gene's germline CDR1 is SNHLY and CDR2 FYNNEI. Trimming cost V 7 bases and J 11 bases, with 18 bases left between them. The CDR3 sequence: CASKQGWAMAQHF. The CDR3, as DNA: TGTGCCAGCAAACAAGGGTGGGCTATGGCCCAGCATTTT.

To note about this clone: In the same sample, other DNA sequences code for this CDR3. The rearrangement uses TRBV9 and TRBJ1-1; tentative D call: TRBD1 (6 bases). V lost 0 bases and J 2 bases, leaving 8 bases between the germline ends. CDR1 is SGDLS, CDR2 YYNGEE, per germline. The CDR3 has 14 residues. CDR3 nucleotides: TGTGCCAGCAGCGTAGCACAGGGTAACACTGAAGCTTTCTTT. This encodes CASSVAQGNTEAFF.

The table lists this clone with a few counts. The V and J genes are TRBV28 and TRBJ1-2; D is possibly TRBD1 (5 bases). This CDR3 comprises 17 residues. Germline CDR1 MDHEN, CDR2 SYDVKM. The V end was cut by 7 bases, the J end by 4 bases, with 25 bases between. The CDR3 DNA is TGTGCCAGCACCTTGACTCCCGGTACAGGACGGATCTATGGCTACACCTTC. Translated, it gives CASTLTPGTGRIYGYTF.